The following is a TCR beta chain sequence with its context. V lost 1 base, J lost 3 bases, and 6 bases lay in between. The germline V gene has CDR1 SGHAT and CDR2 FQNNGV. The CDR3 sequence is 13 residues long. This record belongs to a study of cytomegalovirus exposure and HLA in healthy donors. Looking at the study overall: Among around 200 million T cells, an earlier analysis found around 100 million unique TCR beta sequences.

PCR was performed using 60 Vbeta and 13 Jbeta primers. TCRdb keeps only in-frame clones here, not all; method: immunoSEQ multiplex PCR. The sample lists 150,000 to 200,000 clones; just under 80% were seen once. The TCR was taken from a man younger than 35 in good health and CMV-seropositive. V usage is TRBV11-2 and J usage is TRBJ1-1; D gene unclear. Sequences were obtained from PBMCs. This CDR3 reads CASSLVGYTEAFF. The CDR3, as DNA: TGTGCCAGCAGCTTAGTGGGCTACACTGAAGCTTTCTTT.